This TCR beta chain was sequenced for a study of CD4 T cell repertoires in COVID-19. Assay: immunoSEQ multiplex PCR; the TCRdb copy retains only in-frame clones and omits some. In the table there are tens of thousands of clones, 80% to 90% of which are singletons. The receptor was isolated from a human donor who had COVID-19. Specimen: CD4+ T cells from peripheral blood, collected after recovery from COVID-19.

The CDR3 nucleotides are TGTGCCATCAGTAGACTTAGACAGGGATCGTACGAGCAGTACTTC. The encoded protein is CAISRLRQGSYEQYF. This rearrangement joins TRBV10-3 to TRBJ2-7; 7 bases are shared with TRBD1. The ends lost 5 bases at V and 4 bases at J; junction bases unmatched: 11. There are 15 residues in the CDR3. Germline lookup yields CDR1 ENHRY and CDR2 SYGVKD.